This T cell receptor (beta chain) came from a study of T cell responses to AZD1222 COVID-19 vaccine. Findings and caveats of the study: CD4 TCRs covered the whole spike, strongest at regions 160-218 and 743-854. Donors in the cohort were predominantly white British and more often female, and clonal diversity was possibly underestimated.

Germline V gene sequence: CDR1 SGHNT, CDR2 YYREEE (reference sequence). Trimming cost V 1 base and J 7 bases, with 11 bases left between them. This CDR3 region has 14 residues. Libraries were prepared by immunoSEQ multiplex PCR; TCRdb keeps only in-frame clonotypes and omits some of them. Counted here are some 120,000 clones, 88% occurring once; the ten biggest clones make up approximately 8%. As to this clone: What it binds is not known.

The V and J genes are TRBV5-4 and TRBJ1-4; D is perhaps TRBD1 (5 bases). The sequence was obtained from an adult in good health. Sequencing was performed on peripheral blood, taken on day 0 of AZD1222 vaccination. CDR3 DNA sequence: TGTGCCAGCAGCTTGAAGGCAGGGACTGAAAAACTGTTTTTT. Translated, it gives CASSLKAGTEKLFF.